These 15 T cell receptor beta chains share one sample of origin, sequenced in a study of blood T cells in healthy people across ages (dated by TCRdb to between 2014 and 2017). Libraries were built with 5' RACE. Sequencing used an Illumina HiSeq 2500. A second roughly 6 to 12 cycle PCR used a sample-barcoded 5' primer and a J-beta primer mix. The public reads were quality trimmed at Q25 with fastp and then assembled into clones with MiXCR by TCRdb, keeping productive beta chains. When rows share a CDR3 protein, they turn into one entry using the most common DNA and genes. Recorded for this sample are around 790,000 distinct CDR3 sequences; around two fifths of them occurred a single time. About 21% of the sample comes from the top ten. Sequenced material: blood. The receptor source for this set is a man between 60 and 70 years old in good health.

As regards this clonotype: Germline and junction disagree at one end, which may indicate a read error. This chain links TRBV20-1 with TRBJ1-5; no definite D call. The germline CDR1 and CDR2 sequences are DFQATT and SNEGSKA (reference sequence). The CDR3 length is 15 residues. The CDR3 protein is CSAGDRRSGNQPQHF. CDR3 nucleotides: TGCAGTGCTGGAGATCGCCGCTCGGGGAATCAGCCCCAGCATTTT.

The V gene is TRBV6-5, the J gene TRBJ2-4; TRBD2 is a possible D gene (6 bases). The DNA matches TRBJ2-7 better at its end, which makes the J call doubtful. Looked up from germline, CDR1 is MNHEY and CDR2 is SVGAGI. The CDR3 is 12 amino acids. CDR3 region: CASRTGGSEQYF. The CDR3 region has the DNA TGTGCCAGCAGGACTGGGGGGAGCGAGCAGTACTTC.

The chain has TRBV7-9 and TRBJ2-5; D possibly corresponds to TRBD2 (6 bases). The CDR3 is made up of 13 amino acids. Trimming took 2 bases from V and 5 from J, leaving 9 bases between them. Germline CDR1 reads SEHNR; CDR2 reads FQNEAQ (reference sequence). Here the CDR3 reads CASSLLAMETQYF. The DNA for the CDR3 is TGTGCCAGCAGCTTACTAGCGATGGAGACCCAGTACTTC.

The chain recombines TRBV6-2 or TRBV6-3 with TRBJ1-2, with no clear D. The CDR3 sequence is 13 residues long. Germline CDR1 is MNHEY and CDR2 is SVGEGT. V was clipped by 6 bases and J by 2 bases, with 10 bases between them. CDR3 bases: TGTGCCAGCAGCGCCCGGGCAAACTATGGCTACACCTTC. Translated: CASSARANYGYTF.

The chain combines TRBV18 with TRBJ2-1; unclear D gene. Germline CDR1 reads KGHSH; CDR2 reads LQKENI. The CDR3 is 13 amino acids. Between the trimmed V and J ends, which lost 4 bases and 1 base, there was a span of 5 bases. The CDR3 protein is CASSRPSYNEQFF. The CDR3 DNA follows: TGTGCCAGCTCACGCCCTTCCTACAATGAGCAGTTCTTC.

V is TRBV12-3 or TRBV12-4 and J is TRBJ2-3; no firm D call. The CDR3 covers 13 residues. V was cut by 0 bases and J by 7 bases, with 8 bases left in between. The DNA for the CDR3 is TGTGCCAGCAGTTTAGCCACCTCGAATACGCAGTATTTT. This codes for CASSLATSNTQYF.

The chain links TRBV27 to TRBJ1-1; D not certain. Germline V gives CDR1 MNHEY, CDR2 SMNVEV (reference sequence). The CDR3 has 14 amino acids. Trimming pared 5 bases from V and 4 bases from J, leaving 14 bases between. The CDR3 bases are TGTGCCAGCAGTCCGCCGGACCGACGCACTGAAGCTTTCTTT. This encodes CASSPPDRRTEAFF.

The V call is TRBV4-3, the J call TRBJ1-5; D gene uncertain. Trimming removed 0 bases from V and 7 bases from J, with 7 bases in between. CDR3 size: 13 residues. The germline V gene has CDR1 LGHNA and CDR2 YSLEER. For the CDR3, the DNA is TGCGCCAGCAGCCAAGAGAAGGGCCAGCCCCAGCATTTT. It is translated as CASSQEKGQPQHF.

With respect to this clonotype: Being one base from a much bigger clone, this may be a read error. The CDR3 spells CSASASNQPQYF. The CDR3 nucleotides read TGCAGTGCTAGCGCCTCCAATCAGCCCCAGTATTTT. The chain couples TRBV20-1 to TRBJ1-5, with D unresolved. The DNA end is more similar to TRBJ2-3, so the J call may be wrong. This CDR3 is 12 amino acids long. The germline gives CDR1 DFQATT, CDR2 SNEGSKA (reference sequence).

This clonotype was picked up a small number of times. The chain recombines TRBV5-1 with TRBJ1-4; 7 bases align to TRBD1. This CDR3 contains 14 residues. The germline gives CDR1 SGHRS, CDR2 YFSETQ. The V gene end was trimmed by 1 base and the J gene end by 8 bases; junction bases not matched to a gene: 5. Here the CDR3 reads CASSLQGEGEKLFF. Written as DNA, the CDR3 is TGCGCCAGCAGCTTGCAGGGGGAAGGGGAAAAACTGTTTTTT.

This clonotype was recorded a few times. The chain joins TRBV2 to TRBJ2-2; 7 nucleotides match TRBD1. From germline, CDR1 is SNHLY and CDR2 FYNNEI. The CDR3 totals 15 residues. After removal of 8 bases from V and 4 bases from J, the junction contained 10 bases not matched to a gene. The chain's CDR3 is CASQETGMGTGELFF. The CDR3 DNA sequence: TGTGCCAGCCAAGAGACAGGGATGGGCACCGGGGAGCTGTTTTTT.

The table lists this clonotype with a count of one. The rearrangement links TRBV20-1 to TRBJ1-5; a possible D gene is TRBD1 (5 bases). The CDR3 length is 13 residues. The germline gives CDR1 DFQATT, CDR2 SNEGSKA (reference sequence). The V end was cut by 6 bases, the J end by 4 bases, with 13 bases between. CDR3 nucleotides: TGCAGTGCCTCGTCCAGGGATAATCAGCCCCAGCATTTT. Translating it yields CSASSRDNQPQHF.

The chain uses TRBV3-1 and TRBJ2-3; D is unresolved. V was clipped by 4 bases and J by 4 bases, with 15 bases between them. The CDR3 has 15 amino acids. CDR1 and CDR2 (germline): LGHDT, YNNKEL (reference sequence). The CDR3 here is CASSPGGRIADTQYF. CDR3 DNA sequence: TGTGCCAGCAGCCCAGGCGGACGGATAGCAGATACGCAGTATTTT.

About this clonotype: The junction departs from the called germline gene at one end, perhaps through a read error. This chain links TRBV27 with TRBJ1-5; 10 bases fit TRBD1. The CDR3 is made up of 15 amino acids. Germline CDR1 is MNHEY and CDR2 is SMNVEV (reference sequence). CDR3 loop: CVSSPTGGGSQPQHF. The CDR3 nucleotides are TGTGTCAGCAGCCCGACAGGGGGCGGAAGTCAGCCCCAGCATTTT.

The CDR3 coding sequence is TGTGCCAGCAGTTGGTCTAGCGGGGGGAACACAGATACGCAGTATTTT. This gives the protein CASSWSSGGNTDTQYF. The J gene is TRBJ2-3, the V gene TRBV12-3 or TRBV12-4; 11 nucleotides agree with TRBD2. J was trimmed by 2 bases and V by 4 bases; bases with no gene match: 5. This CDR3 spans 16 amino acids.